This T cell receptor beta chain originates from a study of blood T cell repertoires in COVID-19. For the study at large: Samples taken during acute and convalescent COVID-19 were collected in the United States, Italy and Spain. Sample material is recorded as cDNA or gDNA derived from T cells, B-cell-depleted T cells, or PBMCs.

V was cut by 1 base and J by 12 bases, with 10 bases left in between. Per germline, CDR1 LGHNA and CDR2 YNFKEQ. The CDR3 runs to 13 residues. In the study's own analysis: By means of reference gene primer amplification, nucleated cell counts were estimated. The table came from immunoSEQ multiplex PCR; TCRdb's copy has only in-frame clones and leaves some out. From that table come the V and J calls and clone size; the DNA was used to work out D and trimming. Seen here are about 280,000 clones, approximately 91% observed once, and the top ten hold 9% to 9.5%. This clone was seen only once. Sequencing used peripheral blood. The chain has TRBV4-2 and TRBJ1-6, with D tentatively TRBD1 (5 bases). This TCR derives from a man younger than 35 with active or convalescent COVID-19. The CDR3 DNA sequence: TGTGCCAGCAGCCAAGGTCAGGGCCTACCCCTCCACTTT. Amino acid sequence: CASSQGQGLPLHF.